The 30 T cell receptor beta chains reported below all come from one sample, sequenced in a study of CD8 T cells in Susac syndrome (dated by TCRdb to between 2018 and 2020). Libraries were made using the immunoSEQ multiplex PCR assay. RNA was extracted using the RNeasy kit, and about 0.45 to 1 microgram was reverse transcribed with random hexamers. In TCRdb, the public reads were trimmed at Q25 with fastp and aligned with MiXCR, with productive beta chains retained. CDR3 protein sequences are deduplicated, and each keeps its most common genes and DNA. Recorded for this sample are more than 200,000 distinct CDR3 sequences; just over 90% of them occurred a single time. The ten largest account for roughly 0.07% of the sample. Sequencing was carried out using CD4+ T cells from PBMCs. These TCRs come from a human donor with multiple sclerosis.

Details on this clonotype: The junction does not match germline at one end; this may be a read error. This sequence joins TRBV5-1 and TRBJ1-5, with D perhaps TRBD1 (5 bases). Per the germline V gene, CDR1 is SGHRS and CDR2 is YFSETQ. The CDR3 has 14 amino acids. The CDR3, as DNA: TGCGCCAACAGCACGGACGGGGGGGATCAGCCCCAGCATTTT. It is translated as CANSTDGGDQPQHF. Together with reference TRBV5-1 and TRBJ1-5, the CDR3 gives the full variable domain: KAGVTQTPRYLIKTRGQQVTLSCSPISGHRSVSWYQQTPGQGLQFLFEYFSETQRNKGNFPGRFSGRQFSNSRSEMNVSTLELGDSALYLCANSTDGGDQPQHFGDGTRLSIL.

The V call is TRBV25-1, the J call TRBJ2-4; a weak D match, TRBD1 (6 bases). V lost 7 bases to trimming and J lost 7 bases, with 26 bases between them. This CDR3 comprises 17 residues. Germline V gene lookup returns CDR1 MGHDK and CDR2 SYGVNS. CDR3 in DNA: TGTGCCAGCACCCGACCCTCTGAACAGGGTGGTGGGAACATTCAGTACTTC. This translates into CASTRPSEQGGGNIQYF. The entire variable domain, with the rest obtained from reference TRBV25-1 and TRBJ2-4, is as follows: EADIYQTPRYLVIGTGKKITLECSQTMGHDKMYWYQQDPGMELHLIHYSYGVNSTEKGDLSSESTVSRIRTEHFPLTLESARPSHTSQYLCASTRPSEQGGGNIQYFGAGTRLSVL.

The chain uses TRBV10-3 and TRBJ2-1; D unclear. Germline V gene sequence: CDR1 ENHRY, CDR2 SYGVKD. Trimming pared 0 bases from V and 2 bases from J, leaving 11 bases between. This CDR3 has 16 residues. CDR3 sequence (DNA): TGTGCCATCAGTGAGTCACGGAACTCTACCTACAATGAGCAGTTCTTC. Residues: CAISESRNSTYNEQFF.

This rearrangement joins TRBV6-5 to TRBJ1-1, with TRBD1 as a possible D gene (5 bases). Germline V gives CDR1 MNHEY, CDR2 SVGAGI. The CDR3 sequence is 13 residues long. V was clipped by 4 bases and J by 5 bases, with 11 bases between them. DNA of the CDR3: TGTGCCAGCAGTTCCCTCCAGGGTACTGAAGCTTTCTTT. Its protein is CASSSLQGTEAFF.

The V and J genes are TRBV20-1 and TRBJ1-5, with 9 bases that match TRBD1. Germline loops: CDR1 DFQATT, CDR2 SNEGSKA (reference sequence). With 6 bases clipped from V and 4 bases from J, the junction kept 10 bases outside the gene matches. This CDR3 region has 15 residues. The CDR3 is CSAKRGTGSNQPQHF. For the CDR3, the DNA is TGCAGTGCCAAGAGGGGGACAGGGTCGAATCAGCCCCAGCATTTT.

The V and J genes are TRBV2 and TRBJ2-3, with D tentatively TRBD1 or TRBD2 (7 bases each). V was shortened by 6 bases and J by 13 bases, with 14 bases between the two germline ends. The germline V gene encodes CDR1 SNHLY and CDR2 FYNNEI. The CDR3 extends over 11 amino acids. CDR3 coding DNA: TGTGCCAGCAGCTGGGACAGCGGGGAGTATTTT. This gives the protein CASSWDSGEYF.

V and J are TRBV7-2 and TRBJ1-2; D gene unclear. Germline lookup yields CDR1 SGHTA and CDR2 FQGNSA. This CDR3 comprises 13 residues. V was pared by 5 bases and J by 5 bases, with 12 bases between. The CDR3: CASSQNPRYGYTF. DNA for the CDR3: TGTGCCAGCAGCCAGAACCCTCGTTATGGCTACACCTTC.

This clonotype showed up just a few times. V usage is TRBV6-1 and J usage is TRBJ1-5, with 8 bases that match TRBD1. V lost 8 bases, J lost 4 bases, and 7 bases stayed unmatched. The length of the CDR3 is 14 residues. Germline CDR1 is MNHNS and CDR2 is SASEGT. This chain's CDR3 is CASYDRGGNQPQHF. The CDR3 bases are TGTGCCAGCTACGACAGGGGTGGGAATCAGCCCCAGCATTTT.

V usage is TRBV6-6 and J usage is TRBJ1-2, with 11 bases fitting TRBD1. CDR1 and CDR2 (germline): MNHNY, SVGAGI (reference sequence). J lost 8 bases, V lost 5 bases, and 10 bases had no gene match. The CDR3 covers 15 residues. CDR3 amino acids: CASSVPDRGRVGYTF. The CDR3 DNA reads as TGTGCCAGCAGTGTCCCGGACAGGGGGCGGGTCGGCTACACCTTC.

The rearrangement joins TRBV12-3 or TRBV12-4 to TRBJ1-1; 9 bases align to TRBD1. The CDR3 contains 16 residues. V dropped 5 bases and J dropped 5; count of bases not matched to a gene: 12. The CDR3 spells CASSPFSGTGRTEAFF. The CDR3 nucleotides read TGTGCCAGCAGTCCTTTCTCCGGGACAGGGCGAACTGAAGCTTTCTTT.

The count of this clonotype is one. J is TRBJ1-2 and V is TRBV5-1; D unresolved. CDR1 SGHRS and CDR2 YFSETQ come from the germline V gene. The CDR3 loop spans 15 amino acids. V lost 1 base and J lost 2, with 12 bases in between. The CDR3 nucleotides are TGCGCCAGCAGCTTGCGGGCACCGCCCAACTATGGCTACACCTTC. Its protein product is CASSLRAPPNYGYTF.

The chain combines TRBV12-3 or TRBV12-4 with TRBJ1-2; D remains unclear. V was pared by 2 bases and J by 7 bases, with 11 bases between. The CDR3 spans 13 residues. CDR3 residues: CASSLQLPSGYTF. The DNA of the CDR3 is TGTGCCAGCAGTTTACAGTTGCCTAGTGGCTACACCTTC.

The chain recombines TRBV29-1 with TRBJ1-5; possibly TRBD1 for D (5 bases). This CDR3 spans 14 amino acids. V dropped 4 bases and J dropped 3 bases, with 13 bases sitting between them. In germline, CDR1 is SQVTM, CDR2 ANQGSEA. For the CDR3, the DNA is TGCAGCGTTGCAACTCAAGGGGACAATCAGCCCCAGCATTTT. It specifies CSVATQGDNQPQHF. Complete variable domain (other parts from reference TRBV29-1 and TRBJ1-5): SAVISQKPSRDICQRGTSLTIQCQVDSQVTMMFWYRQQPGQSLTLIATANQGSEATYESGFVIDKFPISRPNLTFSTLTVSNMSPEDSSIYLCSVATQGDNQPQHFGDGTRLSIL.

This rearrangement joins TRBV5-1 to TRBJ2-2; tentatively, D is TRBD2 (5 bases). Trimming took off 1 base at V and 0 bases at J, with 10 bases between the two ends. Germline CDR1 is SGHRS and CDR2 is YFSETQ. The CDR3 consists of 16 residues. The CDR3 DNA follows: TGCGCCAGCAGCTTGCTAGCAGGATCGAACACCGGGGAGCTGTTTTTT. Its translation: CASSLLAGSNTGELFF.

This sequence joins TRBV20-1 and TRBJ2-1; D assignment may be TRBD1 or TRBD2 (6 bases each). The V gene's germline CDR1 is DFQATT and CDR2 SNEGSKA (reference sequence). V lost 5 bases and J 0 bases, leaving 11 bases between the germline ends. CDR3 size: 14 residues. CDR3 residues: CSALADSSYNEQFF. CDR3 sequence (DNA): TGCAGTGCTTTAGCGGACAGCTCCTACAATGAGCAGTTCTTC.

The V gene is TRBV9, the J gene TRBJ2-5, with TRBD2 identical over 7 bases. Germline CDR1 SGDLS, CDR2 YYNGEE. This CDR3 region has 17 residues. V dropped 0 bases and J dropped 3; count of bases not matched to a gene: 11. This CDR3 reads CASSVEPKRGGEETQYF. Written as DNA, the CDR3 is TGTGCCAGCAGCGTAGAGCCGAAAAGGGGAGGGGAAGAGACCCAGTACTTC.

The gene calls are TRBV27 and TRBJ1-1; 7 bases fit TRBD1. The CDR3 loop spans 14 amino acids. V gave up 0 bases and J gave up 9 bases; unmatched junction bases: 7. CDR1 MNHEY and CDR2 SMNVEV come from the germline V gene (reference sequence). CDR3 in DNA: TGTGCCAGCAGTTTATCGGTCCGGGACAGCAAAGCTTTCTTT. Translation gives CASSLSVRDSKAFF.

This clonotype showed up just once. The chain links TRBV5-1 to TRBJ1-1, with 7 bases fitting TRBD1. Germline values: CDR1 SGHRS, CDR2 YFSETQ. This CDR3 contains 15 residues. Trimming at V came to 0 bases and at J to 4 bases, leaving 6 bases not matched to a gene. CDR3 protein: CASSLEGARGTEAFF. The DNA of the CDR3 is TGCGCCAGCAGCTTGGAGGGGGCCCGCGGCACTGAAGCTTTCTTT.

The gene calls are TRBV4-1 and TRBJ2-7; 8 nucleotides match TRBD1. CDR3 length: 12 residues. The V segment lost 4 bases and the J segment 6 bases; nucleotides outside the gene matches: 2. CDR1 and CDR2 (germline): MGHRA, YSYEKL. The CDR3 DNA is TGCGCCAGCAGCCGCACAGGGGGCGAGCAGTACTTC. Amino acids: CASSRTGGEQYF.

The chain uses TRBV6-6 and TRBJ1-1; 7 nucleotides align to TRBD1. The CDR3 contains 15 residues. Unmatched junction bases numbered 10, after V lost 6 bases and J lost 3 bases. Per germline, CDR1 MNHNY and CDR2 SVGAGI (reference sequence). In DNA form, the CDR3 reads TGTGCCAGCAGGCCTACCACAGGGGTCCACACTGAAGCTTTCTTT. It codes for CASRPTTGVHTEAFF.

This clonotype appeared a single time. This chain links TRBV10-3 with TRBJ2-2; the match to TRBD1 covers 8 bases. CDR3 length equals 14 residues. Germline V gene data show CDR1 as ENHRY and CDR2 as SYGVKD. Germline trimming cut 7 bases from V and 5 bases from J; bases unmatched to any gene: 6. CDR3 amino acids: CAINHGQGTGELFF. The CDR3 DNA reads as TGTGCCATCAACCACGGACAGGGAACCGGGGAGCTGTTTTTT.

V is TRBV11-1 and J is TRBJ1-1, with a weak D call TRBD1 (5 bases). The germline V gene encodes CDR1 SGHAT and CDR2 FQDESV (reference sequence). The CDR3 length is 14 residues. V was clipped by 6 bases and J by 3 bases, with 14 bases between them. DNA for the CDR3: TGTGCCAGCAGTTCTCAGGGAAGCGACACTGAAGCTTTCTTT. Protein: CASSSQGSDTEAFF.

This chain connects TRBV28 to TRBJ2-6, with D possibly being TRBD1 (5 bases). The V end lost 6 bases, the J end lost 1 base, and 7 bases lay between the germline ends. Germline loops: CDR1 MDHEN, CDR2 SYDVKM. The CDR3 consists of 14 residues. In nucleotides, the CDR3 is TGTGCCAGCAGCGACAGTTCTGGGGCCAACGTCCTGACTTTC. Translated, it gives CASSDSSGANVLTF. The full variable domain, completed using reference TRBV28 and TRBJ2-6, is DVKVTQSSRYLVKRTGEKVFLECVQDMDHENMFWYRQDPGLGLRLIYFSYDVKMKEKGDIPEGYSVSREKKERFSLILESASTNQTSMYLCASSDSSGANVLTFGAGSRLTVL.

This sequence joins TRBV24-1 and TRBJ1-5; D possibly corresponds to TRBD1 (5 bases). The V end was cut by 2 bases, the J end by 5 bases, with 6 bases between. The germline CDR1 and CDR2 sequences are KGHDR and SFDVKD. CDR3 size: 13 residues. The CDR3 sequence: CATSDWGDQPQHF. The DNA for the CDR3 is TGTGCCACCAGTGATTGGGGGGATCAGCCCCAGCATTTT.

This clonotype was observed a single time. The rearrangement joins TRBV2 to TRBJ1-5; 10 nucleotides align to TRBD1. There are 15 residues in the CDR3. The germline V gene has CDR1 SNHLY and CDR2 FYNNEI. After removal of 4 bases from V and 2 bases from J, the junction contained 2 bases not matched to a gene. The CDR3 sequence is CASSGDRGGNQPQHF. The CDR3 nucleotides read TGTGCCAGCAGTGGGGACAGGGGTGGCAATCAGCCCCAGCATTTT. Supplemented by reference TRBV2 and TRBJ1-5, the full variable domain reads EPEVTQTPSHQVTQMGQEVILRCVPISNHLYFYWYRQILGQKVEFLVSFYNNEISEKSEIFDDQFSVERPDGSNFTLKIRSTKLEDSAMYFCASSGDRGGNQPQHFGDGTRLSIL.

The rearrangement joins TRBV24-1 to TRBJ2-3, with 8 bases lining up with TRBD2. The CDR3 covers 16 residues. The trim removed 0 bases at V and 6 bases at J, leaving 7 bases unmatched. CDR1 is KGHDR and CDR2 is SFDVKD in the germline V gene. The CDR3 DNA follows: TGTGCCACCAGTGATTTGGCGGGAGGCGAGTGGGATACGCAGTATTTT. Its translation: CATSDLAGGEWDTQYF.

The chain carries TRBV5-4 and TRBJ2-1, with 8 positions matching TRBD2. Germline values: CDR1 SGHNT, CDR2 YYREEE (reference sequence). The CDR3 extends over 14 amino acids. After removal of 4 bases from V and 5 bases from J, the junction contained 5 bases not matched to a gene. The CDR3 loop reads CASSPGGENNEQFF. In nucleotides, the CDR3 is TGTGCCAGCAGCCCCGGGGGGGAGAACAATGAGCAGTTCTTC. The whole variable domain, filled in from reference TRBV5-4 and TRBJ2-1, reads ETGVTQSPTHLIKTRGQQVTLRCSSQSGHNTVSWYQQALGQGPQFIFQYYREEENGRGNFPPRFSGLQFPNYSSELNVNALELDDSALYLCASSPGGENNEQFFGPGTRLTVL.

DNA for the CDR3: TGTGCCAGCAGAATCAACAGGGATCGTGGCTACACCTTC. Protein sequence: CASRINRDRGYTF. This rearrangement joins TRBV6-5 to TRBJ1-2, with D tentatively TRBD1 (6 bases). Between the trimmed V and J ends, which lost 6 bases and 7 bases, there was a span of 15 bases. CDR3 length: 13 residues. CDR1 and CDR2 (germline): MNHEY, SVGAGI.

The chain recombines TRBV29-1 with TRBJ2-3; no firm D call. Germline-derived CDR1 and CDR2 are SQVTM and ANQGSEA. CDR3 length: 14 amino acids. V was shortened by 6 bases and J by 0 bases, with 13 bases between the two germline ends. CDR3 nucleotides: TGCAGCGTCGTCCCGGGTCTTAGCACAGATACGCAGTATTTT. Amino acids: CSVVPGLSTDTQYF.

This clonotype showed up just once. This sequence joins TRBV27 and TRBJ2-7; TRBD1 agrees at 8 bases. V shed 4 bases, J shed 7 bases, and the junction held 9 bases outside the gene matches. This CDR3 comprises 14 residues. Germline V CDR1 and CDR2: MNHEY, SMNVEV (reference sequence). The CDR3 protein is CASSSSGQGREQYV. CDR3 nucleotides: TGTGCCAGCAGTTCGTCTGGACAGGGTCGGGAGCAGTACGTC.